A selection of T cell receptor beta chains follows, all from one sample in a study of shared clonotypes between healthy human individuals. Profiled with immunoSEQ multiplex PCR; TCRdb holds only in-frame clones, not every one. Of 950,000 to 1,300,000 clones listed, 60% to 80% are singletons. The sample was memory CD4+ T cells sorted from blood. Receptors were obtained from a young man in good health. The CDR3 runs from the conserved cysteine through the conserved F or W. Fields, in order: D gene, J gene, V gene, clone size, CDR3 protein, CDR3 DNA. D genes are given only for firm matches. Clone size is given for some rows only: seen once, a few or many times, or a class if the clone is expanded.

D gene: NA; J gene: TRBJ1-2; V gene: TRBV7-9; clone size: once; CDR3 protein: CASSLGQDHGYTF; CDR3 DNA: TGTGCCAGCAGCTTAGGACAGGATCATGGCTACACCTTC
D gene: NA; J gene: TRBJ2-7; V gene: TRBV6-6; clone size: many; CDR3 protein: CASSPLQGYEQYF; CDR3 DNA: TGTGCCAGCAGTCCCTTACAGGGTTACGAGCAGTACTTC
D gene: NA; J gene: TRBJ1-5; V gene: TRBV18; clone size: NA; CDR3 protein: CASSPQVVSGGNQPQHF; CDR3 DNA: TGTGCCAGCTCACCACAGGTCGTCAGCGGGGGGAATCAGCCCCAGCATTTT
D gene: TRBD1; J gene: TRBJ2-7; V gene: TRBV6-1; clone size: NA; CDR3 protein: CASSVGTGGYEQYF; CDR3 DNA: TGTGCCAGCAGTGTCGGGACAGGGGGCTACGAGCAGTACTTC
D gene: TRBD2; J gene: TRBJ2-3; V gene: TRBV18; clone size: NA; CDR3 protein: CASSLQREGQDTQYF; CDR3 DNA: TGTGCCAGCTCACTCCAGCGGGAGGGCCAAGATACGCAGTATTTT
D gene: NA; J gene: TRBJ1-4; V gene: TRBV9; clone size: NA; CDR3 protein: CASSANLGVAGEKLFF; CDR3 DNA: TGTGCCAGCAGCGCGAACCTAGGGGTGGCAGGTGAAAAACTGTTTTTT
D gene: TRBD1; J gene: TRBJ2-5; V gene: TRBV2; clone size: NA; CDR3 protein: CASSLGTGIRETQYF; CDR3 DNA: TGTGCCAGCAGTCTAGGGACAGGGATCCGAGAGACCCAGTACTTC
D gene: NA; J gene: TRBJ2-3; V gene: TRBV6-6; clone size: NA; CDR3 protein: CASRNRGTDTQYF; CDR3 DNA: TGTGCCAGCCGAAATAGGGGCACAGATACGCAGTATTTT
D gene: NA; J gene: TRBJ2-7; V gene: TRBV19; clone size: few; CDR3 protein: CASTPSGTGLYEQYF; CDR3 DNA: TGTGCCAGTACCCCCTCCGGGACGGGTCTCTACGAGCAGTACTTC
D gene: NA; J gene: TRBJ1-2; V gene: TRBV5-6; clone size: NA; CDR3 protein: CASSFLVGVDYGYTF; CDR3 DNA: TGTGCCAGCAGCTTCCTGGTAGGGGTTGATTATGGCTACACCTTC
D gene: TRBD2; J gene: TRBJ2-7; V gene: TRBV18; clone size: NA; CDR3 protein: CASSQLAGDNMYEQYF; CDR3 DNA: TGTGCCAGCTCACAACTAGCGGGAGATAATATGTACGAGCAGTACTTC